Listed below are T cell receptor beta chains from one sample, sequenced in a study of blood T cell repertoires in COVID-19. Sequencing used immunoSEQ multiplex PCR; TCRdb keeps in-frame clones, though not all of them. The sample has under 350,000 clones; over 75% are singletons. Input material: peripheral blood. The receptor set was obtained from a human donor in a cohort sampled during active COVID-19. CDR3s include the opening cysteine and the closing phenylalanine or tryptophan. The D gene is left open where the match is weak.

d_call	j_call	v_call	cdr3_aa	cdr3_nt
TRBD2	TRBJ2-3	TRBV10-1	CASSERGLAGVDTQYF	TGCGCCAGCAGTGAGCGTGGACTAGCGGGAGTCGACACGCAGTATTTT
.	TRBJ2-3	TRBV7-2	CASSLTGDLTDTQYF	TGTGCCAGCAGCTTGACGGGGGACCTCACAGATACGCAGTATTTT
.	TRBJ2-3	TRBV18	CASSAGQMDTQYF	TGTGCCAGCTCAGCGGGACAGATGGATACGCAGTATTTT
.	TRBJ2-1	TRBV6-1	CASSEALIRVTQFF	TGTGCCAGCAGTGAAGCCCTGATCCGGGTAACGCAGTTCTTC
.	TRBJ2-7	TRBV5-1	CASSSTRYEQYF	TGCGCCAGCAGCTCAACAAGATACGAGCAGTACTTC
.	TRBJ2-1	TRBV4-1	CASSQDTGVGDEQFF	TGCGCCAGCAGCCAAGACACGGGAGTGGGCGATGAGCAGTTCTTC
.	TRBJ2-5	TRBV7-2	CASSLGLYQETQYF	TGTGCCAGCAGCTTAGGGCTGTACCAAGAGACCCAGTACTTC
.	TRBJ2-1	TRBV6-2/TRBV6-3	CASSSQGYNEQFF	TGTGCCAGCAGTAGTCAGGGCTACAATGAGCAGTTCTTC
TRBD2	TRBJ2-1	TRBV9	CASSVDSGGRDEQFF	TGTGCCAGCAGCGTAGACAGCGGGGGTCGGGATGAGCAGTTCTTC
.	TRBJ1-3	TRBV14	CASSQEQGLSGNTIYF	TGTGCCAGCAGCCAAGAGCAGGGCCTCTCTGGAAACACCATATATTTT
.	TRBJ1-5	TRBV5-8	CASSLAGRQDQPQHF	TGTGCCAGCAGCTTGGCAGGGAGGCAAGATCAGCCCCAGCATTTT
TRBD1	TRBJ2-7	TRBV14	CASSHRTGGNYEQYF	TGTGCCAGCAGCCATCGGACAGGGGGCAACTACGAGCAGTACTTC
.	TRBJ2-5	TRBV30	CAWKAWTTQETQYF	TGTGCCTGGAAGGCGTGGACTACCCAAGAGACCCAGTACTTC
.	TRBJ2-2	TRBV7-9	CASTYRVAEEAGELFF	TGTGCCAGCACCTACCGAGTGGCGGAGGAGGCCGGGGAGCTGTTTTTT
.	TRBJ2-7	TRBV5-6	CASSFGPGVEEQYF	TGTGCCAGCAGCTTCGGCCCAGGGGTAGAGGAGCAGTACTTC
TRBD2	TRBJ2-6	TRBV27	CASTRLAGGVGANVLTF	TGTGCCAGCACCCGACTAGCGGGAGGGGTAGGGGCCAACGTCCTGACTTTC
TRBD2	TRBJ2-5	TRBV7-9	CASSLLAGGSETQYF	TGTGCCAGCAGCTTGCTAGCGGGAGGTTCCGAGACCCAGTACTTC